The T cell receptor (beta chain) under discussion was sequenced for a study of cytomegalovirus exposure and HLA in healthy donors. Overall study results and limits: It was reported that TCR beta sequences correctly inferred the HLA-A and HLA-B alleles for most subjects. The authors judged a highly shared variant cluster likely a sequencing artifact.

PCR amplification relied on 60 Vbeta primers (plus 13 Jbeta primers). Sequenced by immunoSEQ multiplex PCR; TCRdb stores in-frame clones only, minus some. The sample includes 120,000 to 150,000 clones, 70% to 90% of them seen just once. Comments on this clone: What it recognizes is unknown.

This CDR3 is built from 14 residues. Trimming pared 6 bases from V and 13 bases from J, leaving 19 bases between. Per germline, CDR1 MDHEN and CDR2 SYDVKM. This TCR derives from a middle-aged woman in good health and CMV-seropositive. Source material: PBMCs. The chain carries TRBV28 and TRBJ1-6; tentatively, D is TRBD1 (6 bases). CDR3 sequence (DNA): TGTGCCAGCAGAGCGGACAGCCGATCATCTCCCCTCCACTTT. Its protein product is CASRADSRSSPLHF.